This T cell receptor beta chain is from a study of blood T cell repertoires in COVID-19 (TCRdb year 2020). Background on the whole study: The collaborator samples originated in the United States, Italy and Spain and spanned the acute and convalescent phases of COVID-19. The repertoires were made available in a free public database intended to serve as a resource for research on the immune response to SARS-CoV-2. The sample metadata nearly always contained a de-identified subject ID, COVID-19 status, age in years and sex. The material from the prospective study consisted of cDNA or gDNA derived from T cells, B-cell-depleted T cells, or PBMCs. Samples were obtained from the ongoing ImmuneRACE study (first 160 participants) and from 1,254 subjects provided by 6 global collaborators. Where available, HLA class I and class II types were obtained from metadata supplied by the sample provider rather than from assay-based typing. Deeply sampled blood TCRbeta repertoires from subjects exposed to, actively infected with, or recovered from COVID-19 were included in the dataset. Overall results and qualifications from the work: Clinical and demographic metadata were provided uncurated, with the amount varying by source and participant.

Whole blood was collected in K2EDTA tubes by collaborating institutions according to the institutions' own protocols. Collaborator samples were shipped for TCRbeta analysis as frozen whole blood, isolated PBMCs, or DNA extracted from either sample type. TCRbeta CDR3 regions were amplified from genomic DNA by means of the immunoSEQ Assay, a bias-controlled multiplex PCR. For the original study's pipeline: Nucleated cell counts per sample were estimated from amplification of reference gene primers within the assay. To quantify the absolute abundance of each unique TCRbeta CDR3 rearrangement, sequence reads were collapsed and filtered. Productive Simpson clonality was computed per sample as the square root of Simpson's diversity index over productive rearrangements. The immuneACCESS repertoire file appears here via TCRdb, limited to in-frame rearrangements. These files lack a portion of the clones; in checked studies, under half of the deficit traces to unresolved V genes, and the cause of the others is not known. That table is the source of V, J and clone size, and D and trimming were worked out from the DNA. The sample table holds approximately 91,000 clones, of which nearly 90% were seen once. The ten biggest clones cover around 4.5% of the sample.

The CDR3 has 18 amino acids, counting the end cysteine and phenylalanine. CDR3 DNA is the only sequence kept; it has 54 bases, read in frame from the first base. Relative to germline, V is missing 0 bases and J is missing 3 bases, with 8 bases of the junction outside any gene match. CDR1 and CDR2, looked up from the germline V gene, are MGHRA and YSYEKL. Turning to this clone: Its antigen has not been determined. No base-level quality is on record; no much larger clone is a single base apart.

Sequencing was carried out using peripheral blood. The receptor's source is a man between 65 and 85 years old with acute or convalescent COVID-19. The chain is made from TRBV4-1 and TRBJ1-6; 7 middle bases align to TRBD1. The CDR3 reads as follows: CASSQDGDGQVYNSPLHF. The DNA is as follows: TGCGCCAGCAGCCAAGATGGAGACGGACAGGTCTATAATTCACCCCTCCACTTT.